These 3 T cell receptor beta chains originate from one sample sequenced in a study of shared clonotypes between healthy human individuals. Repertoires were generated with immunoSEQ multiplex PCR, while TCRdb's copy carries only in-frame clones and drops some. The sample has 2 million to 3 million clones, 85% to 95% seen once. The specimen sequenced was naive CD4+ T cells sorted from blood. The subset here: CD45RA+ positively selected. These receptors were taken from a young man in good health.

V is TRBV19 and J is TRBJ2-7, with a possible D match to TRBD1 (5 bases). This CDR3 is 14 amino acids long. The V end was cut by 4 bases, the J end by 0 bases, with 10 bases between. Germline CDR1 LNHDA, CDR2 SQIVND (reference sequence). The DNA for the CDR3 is TGTGCCAGTAGTACAGGGTGGGCCTCCTACGAGCAGTACTTC. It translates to CASSTGWASYEQYF.

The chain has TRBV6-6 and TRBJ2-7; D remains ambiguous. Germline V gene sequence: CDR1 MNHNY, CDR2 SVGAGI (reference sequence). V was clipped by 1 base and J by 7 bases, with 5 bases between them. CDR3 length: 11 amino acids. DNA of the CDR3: TGTGCCAGCAGTTACTATCCTGAGCAGTACTTC. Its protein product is CASSYYPEQYF.

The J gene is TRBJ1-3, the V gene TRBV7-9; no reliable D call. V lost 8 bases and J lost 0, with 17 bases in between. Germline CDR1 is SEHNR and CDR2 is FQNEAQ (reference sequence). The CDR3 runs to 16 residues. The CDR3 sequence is CASAIAGRPSGNTIYF. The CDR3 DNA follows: TGTGCCAGCGCGATAGCGGGGAGGCCCTCTGGAAACACCATATATTTT.